This T cell receptor beta chain emerged from a study of memory CD4+ T cells and cytomegalovirus serostatus. Study information: This sample comes from healthy Belgian adults, eight to ten CMV seropositive, approximately 25 seronegative. Whole-study findings and limits: Repertoires predicted CMV serostatus with median bootstrapped AUC of 0.95.

The sort gate was single viable CD3+CD4+CD8-CD45RO+ cells for memory CD4+ T cells. CMV serostatus came from serum IgG against pp150, pp28, p38, p52. This CDR3 is 15 amino acids long. Looked up from germline, CDR1 is SEHNR and CDR2 is FQNEAQ (reference sequence). The ends lost 7 bases at V and 4 bases at J; junction bases unmatched: 7. Comments on this clone: The antigen is undetermined.

How the authors handled the data: After removing out-of-frame reads, 2 million to 2.5 million distinct TCRbeta sequences remained. The assay was immunoSEQ multiplex PCR, and TCRdb's table has in-frame clones only and misses some. V, J and clone size are those of that table, while D and trimming were read from the DNA. The data show around 50,000 clones, 60% to 80% seen once. Sequenced: memory CD4+ T cells from blood. The clonotype originates from an adult in good health and CMV-seronegative. This rearrangement joins TRBV7-9 to TRBJ2-2; 9 bases agree with TRBD2. CDR3 residues: CASKGSAGGTGELFF. In DNA, the CDR3 is TGTGCCAGCAAGGGGTCAGCGGGAGGCACCGGGGAGCTGTTTTTT.